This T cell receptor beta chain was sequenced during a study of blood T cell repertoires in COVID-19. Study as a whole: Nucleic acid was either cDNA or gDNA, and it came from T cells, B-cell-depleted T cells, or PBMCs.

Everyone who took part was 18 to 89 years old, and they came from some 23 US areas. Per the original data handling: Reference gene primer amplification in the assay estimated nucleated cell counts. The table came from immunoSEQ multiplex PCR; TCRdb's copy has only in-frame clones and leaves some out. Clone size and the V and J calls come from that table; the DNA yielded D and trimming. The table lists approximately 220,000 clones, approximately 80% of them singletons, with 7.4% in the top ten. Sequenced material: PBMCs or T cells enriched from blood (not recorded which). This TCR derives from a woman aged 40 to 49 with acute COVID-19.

CDR3 DNA: TGTGCCACCAGTGAACCCCAAGCCAGGGCCGATACGCAGTATTTT. Its protein product is CATSEPQARADTQYF. The chain uses TRBV24-1 and TRBJ2-3, with a weak D call TRBD1 (5 bases). The V end lost 4 bases, the J end lost 6 bases, and 16 bases lay between the germline ends. The CDR3 sequence is 15 residues long. CDR1 is KGHDR, CDR2 SFDVKD, per germline.